This T cell receptor (beta chain) was identified during a study of T cells expressing NK-cell markers. CDR1 MNHEY and CDR2 SVGAGI come from the germline V gene. This CDR3 is built from 16 residues. TCRdb reanalyzed the 5' RACE reads, giving one entry per CDR3 protein sequence and no DNA. The listing contains hundreds of thousands of distinct CDR3 sequences. The receptor's source is a man aged 18-70 years in good health. Material for sequencing was blood T cells: a sorted CD56 or NKG2C T cell subset, CD4+ or CD8+ T cells, or bulk PBMC T cells (not recorded which). V is TRBV6-5 and J is TRBJ2-3; TCRdb's D call of TRBD1 is untestable without DNA. The CDR3 reads CASSYSLGRGTDTQYF.